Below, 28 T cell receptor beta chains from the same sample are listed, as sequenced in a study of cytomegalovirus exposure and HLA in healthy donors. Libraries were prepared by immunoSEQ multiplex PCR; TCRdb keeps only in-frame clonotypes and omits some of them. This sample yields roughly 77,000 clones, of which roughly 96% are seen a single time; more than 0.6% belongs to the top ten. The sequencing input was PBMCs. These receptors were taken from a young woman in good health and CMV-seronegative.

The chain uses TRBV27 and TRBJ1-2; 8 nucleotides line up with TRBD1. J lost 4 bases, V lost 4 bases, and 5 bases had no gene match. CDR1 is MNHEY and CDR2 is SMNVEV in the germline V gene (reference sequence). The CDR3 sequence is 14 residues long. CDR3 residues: CASSSAGGAYGYTF. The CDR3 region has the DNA TGTGCCAGCAGTTCCGCAGGGGGCGCCTATGGCTACACCTTC.

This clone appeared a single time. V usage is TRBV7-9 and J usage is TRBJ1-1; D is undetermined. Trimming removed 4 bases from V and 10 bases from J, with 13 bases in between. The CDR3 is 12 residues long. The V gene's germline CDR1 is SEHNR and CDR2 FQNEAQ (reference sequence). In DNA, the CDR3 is TGTGCCAGCAGCTCCTCGTCGGGTCGAGCTTTCTTT. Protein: CASSSSSGRAFF.

The CDR3 loop reads CASSSDTGRNTIYF. DNA of the CDR3: TGTGCCAGCAGCTCCGATACAGGGCGGAACACCATATATTTT. The V and J genes are TRBV7-9 and TRBJ1-3; perhaps TRBD1 as D (6 bases). V lost 4 bases and J 7 bases, leaving 14 bases between the germline ends. Germline assignment: CDR1 SEHNR and CDR2 FQNEAQ (reference sequence). This CDR3 comprises 14 residues.

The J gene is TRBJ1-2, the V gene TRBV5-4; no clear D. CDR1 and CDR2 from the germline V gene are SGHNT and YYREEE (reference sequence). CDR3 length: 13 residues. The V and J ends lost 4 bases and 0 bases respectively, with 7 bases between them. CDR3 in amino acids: CASSEVSNYGYTF. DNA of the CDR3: TGTGCCAGCAGCGAGGTTTCTAACTATGGCTACACCTTC.

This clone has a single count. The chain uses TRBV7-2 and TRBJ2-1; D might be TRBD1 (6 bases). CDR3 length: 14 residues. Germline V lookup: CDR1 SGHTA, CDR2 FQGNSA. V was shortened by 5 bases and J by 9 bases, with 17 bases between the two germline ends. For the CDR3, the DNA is TGTGCCAGCAGCCCGCGTGTCGGACAGCTTGAGCAGTTCTTC. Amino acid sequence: CASSPRVGQLEQFF.

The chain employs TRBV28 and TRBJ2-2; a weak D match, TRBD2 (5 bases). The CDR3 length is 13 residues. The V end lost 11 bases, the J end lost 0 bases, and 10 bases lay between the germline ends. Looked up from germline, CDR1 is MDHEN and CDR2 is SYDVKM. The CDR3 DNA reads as TGTGCCTCCGGGATCCCGAACACCGGGGAGCTGTTTTTT. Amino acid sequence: CASGIPNTGELFF.

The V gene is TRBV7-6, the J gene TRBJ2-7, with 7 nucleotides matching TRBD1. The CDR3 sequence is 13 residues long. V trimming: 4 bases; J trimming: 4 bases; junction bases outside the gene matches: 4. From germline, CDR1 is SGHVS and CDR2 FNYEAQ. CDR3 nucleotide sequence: TGTGCCAGCAGCTCGTACAGGGGTTACGAGCAGTACTTC. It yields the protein CASSSYRGYEQYF.

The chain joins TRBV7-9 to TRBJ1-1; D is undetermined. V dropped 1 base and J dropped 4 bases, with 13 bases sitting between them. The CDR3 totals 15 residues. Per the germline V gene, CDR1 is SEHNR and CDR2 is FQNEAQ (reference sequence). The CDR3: CASSLVPGKGTEAFF. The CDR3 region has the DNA TGTGCCAGCAGCTTAGTTCCGGGGAAAGGCACTGAAGCTTTCTTT.

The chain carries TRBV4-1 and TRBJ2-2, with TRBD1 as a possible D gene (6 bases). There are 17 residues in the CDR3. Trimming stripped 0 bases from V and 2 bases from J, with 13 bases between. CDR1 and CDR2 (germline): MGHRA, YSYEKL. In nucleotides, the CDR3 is TGCGCCAGCAGCCAAGATCGGACAGACAGTAACACCGGGGAGCTGTTTTTT. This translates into CASSQDRTDSNTGELFF.

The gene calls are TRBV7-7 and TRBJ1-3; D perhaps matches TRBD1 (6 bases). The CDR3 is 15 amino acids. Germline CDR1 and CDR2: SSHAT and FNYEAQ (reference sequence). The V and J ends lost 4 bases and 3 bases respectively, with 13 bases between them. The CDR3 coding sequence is TGTGCCAGCAGCTCAGGAGGACAGAGTGGAAACACCATATATTTT. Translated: CASSSGGQSGNTIYF. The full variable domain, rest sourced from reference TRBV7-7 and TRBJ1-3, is GAGVSQSPRYKVTKRGQDVTLRCDPISSHATLYWYQQALGQGPEFLTYFNYEAQPDKSGLPSDRFSAERPEGSISTLTIQRTEQRDSAMYRCASSSGGQSGNTIYFGEGSWLTVV.

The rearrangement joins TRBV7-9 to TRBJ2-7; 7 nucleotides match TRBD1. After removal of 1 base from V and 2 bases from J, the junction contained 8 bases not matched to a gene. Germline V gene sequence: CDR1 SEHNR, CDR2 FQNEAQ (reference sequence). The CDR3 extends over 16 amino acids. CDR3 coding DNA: TGTGCCAGCAGCTTAGGGCAGGGGGTAAACACCTACGAGCAGTACTTC. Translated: CASSLGQGVNTYEQYF.

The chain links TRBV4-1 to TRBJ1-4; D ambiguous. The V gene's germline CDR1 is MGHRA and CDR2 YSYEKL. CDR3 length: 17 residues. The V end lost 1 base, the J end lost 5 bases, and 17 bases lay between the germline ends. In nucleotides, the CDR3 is TGCGCCAGCAGCCAAGGGGGAGGGCTTGTTGCCAATGAAAAACTGTTTTTT. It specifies CASSQGGGLVANEKLFF.

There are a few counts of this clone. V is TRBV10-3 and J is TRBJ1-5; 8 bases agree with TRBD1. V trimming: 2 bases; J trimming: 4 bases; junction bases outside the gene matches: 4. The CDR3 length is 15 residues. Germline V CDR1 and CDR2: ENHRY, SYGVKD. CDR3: CAISEGQGGNQPQHF. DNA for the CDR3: TGTGCCATCAGTGAGGGACAGGGAGGTAATCAGCCCCAGCATTTT.

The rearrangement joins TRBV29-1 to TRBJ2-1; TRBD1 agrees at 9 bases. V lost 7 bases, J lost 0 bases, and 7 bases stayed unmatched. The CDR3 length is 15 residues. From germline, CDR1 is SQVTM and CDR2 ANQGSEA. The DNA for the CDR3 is TGCAGCGGGCACAGGGGGCTTTTCTCCTACAATGAGCAGTTCTTC. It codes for CSGHRGLFSYNEQFF.

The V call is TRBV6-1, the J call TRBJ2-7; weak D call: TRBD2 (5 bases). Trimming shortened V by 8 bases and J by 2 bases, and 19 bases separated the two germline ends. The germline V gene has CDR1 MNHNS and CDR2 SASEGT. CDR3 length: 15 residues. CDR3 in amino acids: CASLGGSSNPYEQYF. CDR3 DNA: TGTGCCAGCTTGGGCGGGTCGTCAAACCCCTACGAGCAGTACTTC.

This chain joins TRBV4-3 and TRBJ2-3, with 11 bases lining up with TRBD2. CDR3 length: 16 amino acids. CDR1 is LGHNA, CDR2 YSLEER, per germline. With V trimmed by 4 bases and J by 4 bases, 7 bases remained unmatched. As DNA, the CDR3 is TGCGCCAGCAGCCCGACTAGCGGGGAGCCCCCAGATACGCAGTATTTT. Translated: CASSPTSGEPPDTQYF.

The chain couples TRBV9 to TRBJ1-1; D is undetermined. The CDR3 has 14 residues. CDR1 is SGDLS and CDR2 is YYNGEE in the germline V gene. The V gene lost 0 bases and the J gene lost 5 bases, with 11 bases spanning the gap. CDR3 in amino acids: CASSVGAGETEAFF. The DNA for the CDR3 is TGTGCCAGCAGCGTAGGAGCGGGCGAGACTGAAGCTTTCTTT.

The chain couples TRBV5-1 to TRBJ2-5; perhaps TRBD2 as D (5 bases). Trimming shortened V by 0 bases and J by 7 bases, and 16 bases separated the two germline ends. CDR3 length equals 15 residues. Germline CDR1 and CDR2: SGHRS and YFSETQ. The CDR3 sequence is CASSLASSSPGTQYF. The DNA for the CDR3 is TGCGCCAGCAGCTTGGCTTCTAGCTCGCCCGGGACCCAGTACTTC. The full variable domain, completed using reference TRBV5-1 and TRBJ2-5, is KAGVTQTPRYLIKTRGQQVTLSCSPISGHRSVSWYQQTPGQGLQFLFEYFSETQRNKGNFPGRFSGRQFSNSRSEMNVSTLELGDSALYLCASSLASSSPGTQYFGPGTRLLVL.

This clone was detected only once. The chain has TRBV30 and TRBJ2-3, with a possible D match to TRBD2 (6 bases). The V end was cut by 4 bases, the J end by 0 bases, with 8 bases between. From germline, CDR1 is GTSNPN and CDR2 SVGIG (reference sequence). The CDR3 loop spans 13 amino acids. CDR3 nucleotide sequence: TGTGCCTGGACGGGGGACAGCACAGATACGCAGTATTTT. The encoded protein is CAWTGDSTDTQYF.

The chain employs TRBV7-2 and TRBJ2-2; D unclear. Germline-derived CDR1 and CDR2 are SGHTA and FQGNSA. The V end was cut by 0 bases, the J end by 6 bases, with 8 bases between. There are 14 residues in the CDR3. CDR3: CASSLAAGPGELFF. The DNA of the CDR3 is TGTGCCAGCAGCTTAGCCGCTGGGCCCGGGGAGCTGTTTTTT.

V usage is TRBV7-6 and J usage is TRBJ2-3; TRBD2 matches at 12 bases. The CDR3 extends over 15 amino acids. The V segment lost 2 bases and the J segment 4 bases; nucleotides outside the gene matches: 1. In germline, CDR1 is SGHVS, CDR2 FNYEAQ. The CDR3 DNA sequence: TGTGCCAGCAGCTTACTAGCGGGGGGGTCAGATACGCAGTATTTT. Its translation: CASSLLAGGSDTQYF.

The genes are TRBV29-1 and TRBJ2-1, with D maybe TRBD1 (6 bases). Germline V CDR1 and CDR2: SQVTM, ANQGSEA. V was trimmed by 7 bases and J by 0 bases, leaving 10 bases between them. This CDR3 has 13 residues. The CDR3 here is CSGGRGSYNEQFF. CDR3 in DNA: TGCAGCGGGGGCAGGGGCTCCTACAATGAGCAGTTCTTC.

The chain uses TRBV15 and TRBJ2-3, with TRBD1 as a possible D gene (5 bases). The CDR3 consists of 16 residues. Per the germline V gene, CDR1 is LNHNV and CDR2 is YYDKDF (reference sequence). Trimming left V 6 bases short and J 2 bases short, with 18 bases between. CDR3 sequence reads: CATRSHPQGLTDTQYF. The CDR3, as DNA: TGTGCCACCAGGTCCCACCCGCAGGGCCTCACAGATACGCAGTATTTT.

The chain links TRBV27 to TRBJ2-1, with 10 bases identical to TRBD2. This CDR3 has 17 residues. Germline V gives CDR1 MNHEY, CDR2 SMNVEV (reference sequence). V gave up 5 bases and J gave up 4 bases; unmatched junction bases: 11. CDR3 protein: CASSLFPGLAVYNEQFF. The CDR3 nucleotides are TGTGCCAGCAGTCTCTTCCCCGGACTAGCGGTATACAATGAGCAGTTCTTC.

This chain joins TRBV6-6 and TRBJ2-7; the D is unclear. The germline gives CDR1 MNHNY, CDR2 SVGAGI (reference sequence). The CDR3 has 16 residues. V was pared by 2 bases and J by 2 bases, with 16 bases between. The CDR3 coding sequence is TGTGCCAGCAGTTACCCCAAGCTCGACTGGCCCTACGAGCAGTACTTC. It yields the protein CASSYPKLDWPYEQYF.

CDR3 sequence: CASTMFSGQGARTYNSPLHF. CDR3 sequence (DNA): TGCGCCAGCACCATGTTTTCGGGACAGGGGGCGCGGACCTATAATTCACCCCTCCACTTT. The gene calls are TRBV10-2 and TRBJ1-6, with 12 bases that match TRBD1. CDR3 size: 20 residues. CDR1 is WSHSY and CDR2 is SAAADI in the germline V gene. V lost 7 bases to trimming and J lost 2 bases; unmatched junction nucleotides: 15.

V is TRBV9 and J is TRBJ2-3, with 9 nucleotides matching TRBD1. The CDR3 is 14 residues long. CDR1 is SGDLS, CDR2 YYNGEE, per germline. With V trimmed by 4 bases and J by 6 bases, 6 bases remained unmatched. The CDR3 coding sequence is TGTGCCAGCAGCCCGGACAGGGGCGGTGATACGCAGTATTTT. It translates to CASSPDRGGDTQYF.

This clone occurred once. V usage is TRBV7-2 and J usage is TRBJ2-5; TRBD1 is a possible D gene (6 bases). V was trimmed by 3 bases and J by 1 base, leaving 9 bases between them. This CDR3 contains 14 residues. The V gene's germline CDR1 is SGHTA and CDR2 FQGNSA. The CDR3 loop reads CASSFTGSQETQYF. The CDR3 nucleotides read TGTGCCAGCAGCTTTACAGGGTCCCAAGAGACCCAGTACTTC.